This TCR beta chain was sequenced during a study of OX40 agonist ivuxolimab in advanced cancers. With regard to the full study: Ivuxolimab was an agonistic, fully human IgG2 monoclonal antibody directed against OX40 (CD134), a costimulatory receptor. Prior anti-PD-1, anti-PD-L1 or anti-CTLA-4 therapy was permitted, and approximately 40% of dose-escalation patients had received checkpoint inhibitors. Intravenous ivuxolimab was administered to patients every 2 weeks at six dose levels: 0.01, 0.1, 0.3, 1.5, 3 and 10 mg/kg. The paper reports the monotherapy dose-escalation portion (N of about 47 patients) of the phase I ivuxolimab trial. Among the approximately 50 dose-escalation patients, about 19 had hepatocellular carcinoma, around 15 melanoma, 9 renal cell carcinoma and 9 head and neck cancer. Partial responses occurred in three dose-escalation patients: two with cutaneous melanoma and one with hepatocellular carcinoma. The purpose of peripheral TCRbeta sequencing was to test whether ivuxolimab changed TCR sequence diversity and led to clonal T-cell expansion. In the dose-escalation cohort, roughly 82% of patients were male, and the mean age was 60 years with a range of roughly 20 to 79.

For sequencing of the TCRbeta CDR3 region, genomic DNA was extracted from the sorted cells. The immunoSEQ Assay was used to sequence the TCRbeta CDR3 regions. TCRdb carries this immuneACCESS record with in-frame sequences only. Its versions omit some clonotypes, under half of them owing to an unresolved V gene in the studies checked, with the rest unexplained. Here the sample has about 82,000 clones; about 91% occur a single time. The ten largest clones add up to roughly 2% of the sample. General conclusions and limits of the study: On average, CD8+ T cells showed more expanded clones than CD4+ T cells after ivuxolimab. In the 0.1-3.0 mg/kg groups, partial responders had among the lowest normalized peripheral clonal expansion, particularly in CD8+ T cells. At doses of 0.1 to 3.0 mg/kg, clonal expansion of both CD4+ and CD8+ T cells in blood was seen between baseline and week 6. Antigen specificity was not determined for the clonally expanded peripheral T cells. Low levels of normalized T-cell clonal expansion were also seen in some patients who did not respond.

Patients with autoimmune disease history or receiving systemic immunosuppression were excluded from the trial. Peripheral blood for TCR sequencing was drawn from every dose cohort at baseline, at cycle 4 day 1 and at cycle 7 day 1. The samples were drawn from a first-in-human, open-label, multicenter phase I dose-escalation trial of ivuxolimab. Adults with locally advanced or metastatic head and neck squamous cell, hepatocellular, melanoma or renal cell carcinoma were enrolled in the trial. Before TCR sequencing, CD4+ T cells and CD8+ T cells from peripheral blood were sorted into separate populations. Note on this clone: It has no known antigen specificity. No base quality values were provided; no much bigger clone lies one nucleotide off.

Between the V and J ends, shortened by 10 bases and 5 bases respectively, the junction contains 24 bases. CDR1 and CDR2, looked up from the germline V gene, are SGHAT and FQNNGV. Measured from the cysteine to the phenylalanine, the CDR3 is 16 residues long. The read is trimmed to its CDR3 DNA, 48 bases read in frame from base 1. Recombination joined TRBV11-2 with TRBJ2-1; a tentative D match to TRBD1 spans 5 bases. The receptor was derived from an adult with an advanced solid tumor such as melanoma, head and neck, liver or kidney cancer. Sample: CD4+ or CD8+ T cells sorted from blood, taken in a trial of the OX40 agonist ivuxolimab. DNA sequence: TGTGCCACCCAGGGTCGCGGCCGTAACGTAGACAATGAGCAGTTCTTC. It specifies CATQGRGRNVDNEQFF.